The 21 T cell receptor beta chains listed next were all sequenced from one sample in a study of blood T cell repertoires in COVID-19. The protocol was immunoSEQ multiplex PCR, while the TCRdb copy is restricted to in-frame clones and leaves out a portion. The table lists under 200,000 clones, about 90% of them singletons. What was sequenced was PBMCs or T cells enriched from blood (not recorded which). Receptor source: a woman aged 45 to 65 who had recovered from COVID-19.

V is TRBV19 and J is TRBJ1-5, with TRBD1 identical over 11 bases. Germline loops: CDR1 LNHDA, CDR2 SQIVND (reference sequence). V dropped 7 bases and J dropped 5; count of bases not matched to a gene: 10. The CDR3 is 16 amino acids. CDR3 in amino acids: CASTPKDRGQYQPQHF. The CDR3 DNA reads TGTGCCAGTACACCCAAGGACAGGGGGCAATATCAGCCCCAGCATTTT. The entire variable domain, with the rest obtained from reference TRBV19 and TRBJ1-5, is as follows: DGGITQSPKYLFRKEGQNVTLSCEQNLNHDAMYWYRQDPGQGLRLIYYSQIVNDFQKGDIAEGYSVSREKKESFPLTVTSAQKNPTAFYLCASTPKDRGQYQPQHFGDGTRLSIL.

The chain recombines TRBV6-5 with TRBJ2-5, with a possible D match to TRBD2 (6 bases). Trimming took 8 bases from V and 7 from J, leaving 20 bases between them. Looked up from germline, CDR1 is MNHEY and CDR2 is SVGAGI. The CDR3 is 14 residues long. The CDR3 nucleotides are TGTGCCAGCCAATTTCAAGAGGGAGGAGGGACCCAGTACTTC. Translating it yields CASQFQEGGGTQYF.

The V call is TRBV18, the J call TRBJ1-4; 9 nucleotides align to TRBD1. CDR1 is KGHSH and CDR2 is LQKENI in the germline V gene. The CDR3 extends over 13 amino acids. Trimming took 6 bases from V and 8 from J; bases not matched to a gene: 4. The CDR3 protein is CASSPGTGEKLFF. CDR3 DNA sequence: TGTGCCAGCTCCCCCGGGACAGGGGAAAAACTGTTTTTT.

The chain is built from TRBV10-2 and TRBJ1-2; perhaps TRBD1 as D (5 bases). Trimming took 3 bases from V and 7 from J, leaving 18 bases between them. Germline CDR1 reads WSHSY; CDR2 reads SAAADI. The CDR3 totals 15 residues. CDR3 sequence: CASSERERRGGGYTF. DNA of the CDR3: TGCGCCAGCAGTGAAAGGGAGAGGAGGGGTGGTGGCTACACCTTC.

V usage is TRBV4-1 and J usage is TRBJ1-2, with 11 nucleotides matching TRBD1. CDR1 and CDR2 (germline): MGHRA, YSYEKL. The CDR3 is 15 residues long. V was clipped by 1 base and J by 3 bases; unmatched bases: 1. DNA of the CDR3: TGCGCCAGCAGCCAAGGGACAGGGGGCGACTATGGCTACACCTTC. As protein: CASSQGTGGDYGYTF.

This chain connects TRBV12-3 or TRBV12-4 to TRBJ1-5, with D maybe TRBD1 (5 bases). This CDR3 region has 13 residues. V was clipped by 7 bases and J by 3 bases, with 10 bases between them. The CDR3 protein is CASTQGVNQPQHF. As DNA, the CDR3 is TGTGCCAGCACCCAGGGCGTCAATCAGCCCCAGCATTTT.

For the CDR3, the DNA is TGTGCCAGCAGCGTAGGATCTGGGCCACCCCTTGGGCCCCAGCATTTT. Protein sequence: CASSVGSGPPLGPQHF. V and J are TRBV9 and TRBJ1-5; the D is unclear. The CDR3 sequence is 16 residues long. Germline V gene lookup returns CDR1 SGDLS and CDR2 YYNGEE. The ends were cut back, 0 bases at V and 9 bases at J, with 19 bases in the middle. Together with reference TRBV9 and TRBJ1-5, the CDR3 gives the full variable domain: DSGVTQTPKHLITATGQRVTLRCSPRSGDLSVYWYQQSLDQGLQFLIQYYNGEERAKGNILERFSAQQFPDLHSELNLSSLELGDSALYFCASSVGSGPPLGPQHFGDGTRLSIL.

CDR3 in amino acids: CASSFGTGFRGPYEQYF. DNA for the CDR3: TGTGCCAGCAGTTTTGGGACAGGGTTCCGGGGGCCCTACGAGCAGTACTTC. The chain links TRBV28 to TRBJ2-7; the match to TRBD1 covers 9 bases. CDR1 MDHEN and CDR2 SYDVKM come from the germline V gene. CDR3 size: 17 residues. V gave up 3 bases and J gave up 2 bases; unmatched junction bases: 11.

The V and J genes are TRBV5-1 and TRBJ1-2; TRBD1 aligns across 7 bases. CDR3 length: 14 amino acids. CDR1 SGHRS and CDR2 YFSETQ come from the germline V gene. The V gene end was trimmed by 5 bases and the J gene end by 2 bases; junction bases not matched to a gene: 6. DNA of the CDR3: TGCGCCAGCAGTACGGACAGGAGCAACTATGGCTACACCTTC. Translated, it gives CASSTDRSNYGYTF.

Only a few counts were recorded for this clone. The CDR3 DNA reads as TGTGCCAGCAGTGACAGGCAGGGGAGCTATGGCTACACCTTC. As protein: CASSDRQGSYGYTF. The chain uses TRBV6-4 and TRBJ1-2, with D possibly TRBD1 on 6 matching bases. Germline CDR1 MRHNA, CDR2 SNTAGT. CDR3 length: 14 residues. Trimming stripped 2 bases from V and 4 bases from J, with 11 bases between.

CDR3 protein: CASSQDKMLQGALVTNTEAFF. The CDR3 DNA is TGTGCCAGCAGCCAAGATAAAATGCTACAGGGGGCTTTAGTTACGAACACTGAAGCTTTCTTT. The chain links TRBV14 to TRBJ1-1; 9 bases agree with TRBD1. With V trimmed by 0 bases and J by 1 base, 18 bases remained unmatched. CDR3 length equals 21 residues. Germline assignment: CDR1 SGHDN and CDR2 FVKESK.

V is TRBV30 and J is TRBJ1-4, with D possibly being TRBD1 (6 bases). From germline, CDR1 is GTSNPN and CDR2 SVGIG (reference sequence). The V end was cut by 6 bases, the J end by 5 bases, with 19 bases between. CDR3 length equals 15 residues. The CDR3 is CACRSFGTQNEKLFF. The CDR3 nucleotides are TGTGCCTGTCGGAGTTTTGGGACACAGAATGAAAAACTGTTTTTT.

There are a few counts of this clone. The chain joins TRBV19 to TRBJ1-1, with D possibly being TRBD1 (6 bases). V lost 6 bases and J 1 base, leaving 12 bases between the germline ends. Germline CDR1 LNHDA, CDR2 SQIVND (reference sequence). The CDR3 has 14 amino acids. The CDR3, as DNA: TGTGCCAGTAGCATTACAGGGTCGAACACTGAAGCTTTCTTT. The encoded protein is CASSITGSNTEAFF.

The J gene is TRBJ2-7, the V gene TRBV27; no firm D call. V was trimmed by 3 bases and J by 4 bases, leaving 7 bases between them. The CDR3 extends over 12 amino acids. Germline V lookup: CDR1 MNHEY, CDR2 SMNVEV (reference sequence). CDR3 amino acids: CASSFDGYEQYF. As DNA, the CDR3 is TGTGCCAGCAGTTTCGACGGGTACGAGCAGTACTTC.

The chain is built from TRBV19 and TRBJ1-2, with D perhaps matching TRBD1 (5 bases). CDR3 length equals 17 residues. CDR1 LNHDA and CDR2 SQIVND come from the germline V gene (reference sequence). V was clipped by 8 bases and J by 3 bases, with 25 bases between them. CDR3 in amino acids: CASGAGRPGVEDYGYTF. CDR3 nucleotides: TGTGCCAGTGGGGCAGGGAGGCCTGGGGTAGAGGACTATGGCTACACCTTC.

The CDR3 bases are TGTGCCAGCAGTTTGCCCACAGGGAATGAGCAGTTCTTC. This translates into CASSLPTGNEQFF. This rearrangement joins TRBV27 to TRBJ2-1; D might be TRBD1 (6 bases). This CDR3 region has 13 residues. Trimming left V 3 bases short and J 7 bases short, with 10 bases between. Germline lookup yields CDR1 MNHEY and CDR2 SMNVEV (reference sequence).

The chain joins TRBV12-2 to TRBJ2-7; TRBD1 reflects the table's D call only, with no check against the DNA. TRBV12-2 is marked as a pseudogene. There are 19 residues in the CDR3. DNA for the CDR3: TGTGCAAGTCGCTTAGCTGGACAAAAGGACCTACCGGTGGCTTACGAGCAGTACTTC. This gives the protein CASRLAGQKDLPVAYEQYF.

The chain is built from TRBV13 and TRBJ2-1; TRBD2 agrees at 8 bases. The CDR3 contains 14 residues. Germline assignment: CDR1 PRHDT and CDR2 FYEKMQ (reference sequence). Trimming removed 8 bases from V and 2 bases from J; junction bases left unmatched: 5. CDR3 nucleotides: TGTGCCAGCTCCCGGGAGGGAGCCTACAATGAGCAGTTCTTC. Translated: CASSREGAYNEQFF.

The chain is built from TRBV5-4 and TRBJ1-1; 8 nucleotides align to TRBD1. After removal of 0 bases from V and 1 base from J, the junction contained 11 bases not matched to a gene. The CDR3 is 18 residues long. From germline, CDR1 is SGHNT and CDR2 YYREEE (reference sequence). The CDR3 here is CASSLVGRTGSRNTEAFF. Here the CDR3 DNA reads TGTGCCAGCAGCTTGGTAGGTAGGACAGGGAGCAGGAACACTGAAGCTTTCTTT.

This sequence joins TRBV5-8 and TRBJ2-7, with 9 positions matching TRBD1. V shed 0 bases and J 7 bases; nucleotides not matched to a gene: 11. The CDR3 contains 16 residues. Germline values: CDR1 SGHTS, CDR2 YDEGEE. CDR3 sequence (DNA): TGTGCCAGCAGCTTGGCCACGGGGACAGGGTGGTTGGAGCAGTACTTC. Protein product: CASSLATGTGWLEQYF.

V usage is TRBV28 and J usage is TRBJ1-2; unclear D gene. The CDR3 covers 11 residues. V was clipped by 10 bases and J by 8 bases, with 14 bases between them. Germline values: CDR1 MDHEN, CDR2 SYDVKM. CDR3 bases: TGTGCCACTCAACTGTCTTGGGGCTACACCTTC. This gives the protein CATQLSWGYTF.